Given below is one T cell receptor (beta chain) in context. As yet, its antigen is unknown. Trimming cost V 6 bases and J 4 bases; bases outside gene matches: 11. There are 16 residues in the CDR3. Germline CDR1 and CDR2: SNHLY and FYNNEI. The entry originates in a study of shared clonotypes between healthy human individuals. Findings and limits, study-wide: Clonotypes not shared had lower generation probabilities than those common to all four donors.

The method was immunoSEQ multiplex PCR; TCRdb's version includes in-frame clones alone and lacks a portion of them. The sample shows roughly 1,100,000 clones, 65% to 80% of them seen only once. This chain links TRBV2 with TRBJ2-5; 10 positions match TRBD1. The origin of this receptor is a man younger than 35 in good health. The sample comprised memory CD4+ T cells sorted from blood. Specified subset: CD45RA-negative fraction. CDR3 in DNA: TGTGCCAGCAGGGCTGGGACAGGGGCCTCCCGAGAGACCCAGTACTTC. Protein: CASRAGTGASRETQYF.